Only a few counts were recorded for the clone carrying this TCR beta chain. The antigen is unknown. The Oncomine TCR Beta short-read assay was applied to DNA of cultured CD4+ T cells. MiXCR, applied by TCRdb to the PCR reads, yields one record per CDR3 protein. The repertoire holds around 9,500 distinct CDR3 sequences, with less than 40% as singletons. The sample's treatment: roughly ten-day PBMC culture with coronavirus spike peptide pools or control peptides (ViraFEST assay). Before the COVID-19 pandemic (2011-2018), CD4+ T cells were obtained from the unexposed donor. This record comes from a study of vaccination and CD4 T cells after COVID-19. Background on the study: Sampling post-COVID took place a median about 95 days after diagnosis (range 35 to 161). Study-level findings and limits: Convalescent patients gained a median about 90% of their reactive clones only post-vaccination.

V dropped 5 bases and J dropped 2 bases, with 13 bases sitting between them. Germline CDR1 is SGHVS and CDR2 is FQNEAQ. CDR3 length: 15 amino acids. V usage is TRBV7-8 and J usage is TRBJ1-5; D uncertain. The sample comprised CD4+ T cells from blood, cultured in vitro. This sequence was found in a human donor in good health. As DNA, the CDR3 is TGTGCCAGCAGCGGTGGGGTTACGGGCAATCAGCCCCAGCATTTT. This translates into CASSGGVTGNQPQHF.